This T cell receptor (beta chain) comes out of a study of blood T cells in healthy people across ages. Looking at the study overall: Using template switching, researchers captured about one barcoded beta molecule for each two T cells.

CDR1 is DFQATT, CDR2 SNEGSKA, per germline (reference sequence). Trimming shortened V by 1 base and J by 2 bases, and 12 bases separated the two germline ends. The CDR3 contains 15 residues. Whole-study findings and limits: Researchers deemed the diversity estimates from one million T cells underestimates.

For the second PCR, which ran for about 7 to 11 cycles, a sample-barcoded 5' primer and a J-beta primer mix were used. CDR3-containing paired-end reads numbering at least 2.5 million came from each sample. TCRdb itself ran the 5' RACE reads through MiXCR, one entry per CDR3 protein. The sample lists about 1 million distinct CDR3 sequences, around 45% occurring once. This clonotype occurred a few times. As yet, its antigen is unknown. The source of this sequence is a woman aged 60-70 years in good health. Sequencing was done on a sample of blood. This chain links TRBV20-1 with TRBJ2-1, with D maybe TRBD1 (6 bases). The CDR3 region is CSARAPGETYNEQFF. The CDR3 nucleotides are TGCAGTGCTAGAGCCCCAGGGGAAACCTACAATGAGCAGTTCTTC.